The 12 T cell receptor beta chains below come from one sample, sequenced in a study of blood T cell repertoires in COVID-19. The method was immunoSEQ multiplex PCR; TCRdb's version includes in-frame clones alone and lacks a portion of them. The data hold 250,000 to 300,000 clones, with around 83% observed a single time. Sequencing was performed on peripheral blood. Receptors originate from a man older than 75 with acute or convalescent COVID-19.

The J gene is TRBJ2-7, the V gene TRBV7-9, with TRBD1 as a possible D gene (6 bases). V was clipped by 5 bases and J by 4 bases, with 12 bases between them. Germline lookup yields CDR1 SEHNR and CDR2 FQNEAQ (reference sequence). The CDR3 has 13 amino acids. Written as DNA, the CDR3 is TGTGCCAGCAGCGCGGACAGCGTGTACGAGCAGTACTTC. Translating it yields CASSADSVYEQYF.

The V call is TRBV13, the J call TRBJ1-2, with D hard to call. Trimming cost V 6 bases and J 0 bases, with 11 bases left between them. The CDR3 spans 14 residues. Germline CDR1 and CDR2: PRHDT and FYEKMQ (reference sequence). In nucleotides, the CDR3 is TGTGCCAGCAGACATAAAAACACTAACTATGGCTACACCTTC. This codes for CASRHKNTNYGYTF.

The CDR3 is CASSLGGGTITDTQYF. CDR3 DNA: TGTGCCAGCAGCTTGGGCGGGGGGACGATCACAGATACGCAGTATTTT. The rearrangement links TRBV5-8 to TRBJ2-3, with TRBD2 matching 8 bases. There are 16 residues in the CDR3. V lost 0 bases, J lost 2 bases, and 5 bases stayed unmatched. Per the germline V gene, CDR1 is SGHTS and CDR2 is YDEGEE.

CDR3 in amino acids: CATSDRDSSSTDTQYF. For the CDR3, the DNA is TGTGCCACCAGTGACCGGGACAGTTCTAGCACAGATACGCAGTATTTT. The chain recombines TRBV24-1 with TRBJ2-3; TRBD1 agrees at 7 bases. The CDR3 extends over 16 amino acids. Germline-derived CDR1 and CDR2 are KGHDR and SFDVKD. V lost 4 bases to trimming and J lost 0 bases; unmatched junction nucleotides: 6.

J is TRBJ2-1 and V is TRBV6-5; TRBD1 is a possible D gene (5 bases). Germline V gene data show CDR1 as MNHEY and CDR2 as SVGAGI. The CDR3 contains 16 residues. V lost 0 bases to trimming and J lost 4 bases, with 13 bases between them. The CDR3 DNA reads as TGTGCCAGCAGTTACTCAGCCCCTAGGGGATACAATGAGCAGTTCTTC. Its translation: CASSYSAPRGYNEQFF.

The chain has TRBV5-1 and TRBJ2-3; TRBD2 matches 11 bases. CDR3 length: 16 amino acids. Looked up from germline, CDR1 is SGHRS and CDR2 is YFSETQ. The J segment lost 3 bases and the V segment lost 0 bases, leaving 3 bases of the junction unmatched. CDR3 nucleotide sequence: TGCGCCAGCAGCTTGGACCCTAGCGGGAGGACAGATACGCAGTATTTT. Translating it yields CASSLDPSGRTDTQYF.

The V and J genes are TRBV28 and TRBJ1-5, with 7 bases that match TRBD1. The CDR3 totals 15 residues. After removal of 4 bases from V and 2 bases from J, the junction contained 5 bases not matched to a gene. Per the germline V gene, CDR1 is MDHEN and CDR2 is SYDVKM. The CDR3: CASSSYGTGNQPQHF. CDR3 bases: TGTGCCAGCAGTTCATACGGGACAGGCAATCAGCCCCAGCATTTT. The entire variable domain, with the rest obtained from reference TRBV28 and TRBJ1-5, is as follows: DVKVTQSSRYLVKRTGEKVFLECVQDMDHENMFWYRQDPGLGLRLIYFSYDVKMKEKGDIPEGYSVSREKKERFSLILESASTNQTSMYLCASSSYGTGNQPQHFGDGTRLSIL.

The J gene is TRBJ2-4, the V gene TRBV10-1; the match to TRBD2 covers 10 bases. J lost 7 bases, V lost 5 bases, and 11 bases had no gene match. CDR1 is WNHNN and CDR2 is SYGVQD in the germline V gene (reference sequence). The CDR3 covers 16 residues. The CDR3 nucleotides are TGCGCCAGCAGTCCAGGGGGCCTAGCGGGAGTCAACATTCAGTACTTC. It codes for CASSPGGLAGVNIQYF.

This clone occurred a few times. For the CDR3, the DNA is TGTGCCAGCAGCTTAGTGCTAGCGGGAGAACTCAAGACCCAGTACTTC. Translated, it gives CASSLVLAGELKTQYF. V usage is TRBV11-2 and J usage is TRBJ2-5; TRBD2 matches at 10 bases. The CDR3 is 16 amino acids. Trimming at V came to 1 base and at J to 6 bases, leaving 8 bases not matched to a gene. From germline, CDR1 is SGHAT and CDR2 FQNNGV.

The genes are TRBV6-5 and TRBJ2-4; 9 bases are shared with TRBD2. Per germline, CDR1 MNHEY and CDR2 SVGAGI. This CDR3 has 15 residues. After removal of 8 bases from V and 0 bases from J, the junction contained 5 bases not matched to a gene. CDR3 residues: CASVLAGLAKNIQYF. CDR3 bases: TGTGCCAGCGTACTAGCGGGTTTAGCCAAAAACATTCAGTACTTC.

The chain uses TRBV7-9 and TRBJ2-7, with 8 bases identical to TRBD2. This CDR3 spans 13 amino acids. V lost 4 bases and J lost 6; bases outside the gene matches: 5. The germline V gene encodes CDR1 SEHNR and CDR2 FQNEAQ (reference sequence). CDR3 sequence (DNA): TGTGCCAGCAGCTACCCCGGACTAGCCGAGCAGTACTTC. Translated, it gives CASSYPGLAEQYF.

The chain combines TRBV6-1 with TRBJ2-1; TRBD2 agrees at 7 bases. This CDR3 contains 17 residues. After removal of 4 bases from V and 0 bases from J, the junction contained 9 bases not matched to a gene. Germline V lookup: CDR1 MNHNS, CDR2 SASEGT. CDR3 bases: TGTGCCAGCAGTGGGGTGGGGAGGGACTACTCCTACAATGAGCAGTTCTTC. The encoded protein is CASSGVGRDYSYNEQFF.